Detailed here is one T cell receptor beta chain. Other DNA sequences in the sample encode the same CDR3. Sequencing used immunoSEQ multiplex PCR; TCRdb keeps in-frame clones, though not all of them. This table has about 170,000 clones, 90% to 95% appearing once. This entry belongs to a study of control samples from healthy donors and cancer patients. The germline CDR1 and CDR2 sequences are SEHNR and FQNEAQ (reference sequence). Between the trimmed V and J ends, which lost 2 bases and 5 bases, there was a span of 8 bases. This CDR3 is built from 13 residues. The receptor was isolated from a woman in her thirties in good health. The sample taken for sequencing was blood. This chain joins TRBV7-9 and TRBJ2-3; no reliable D call. In nucleotides, the CDR3 is TGTGCCAGCAGCTTATTGGGGTTAGATACGCAGTATTTT. It codes for CASSLLGLDTQYF.